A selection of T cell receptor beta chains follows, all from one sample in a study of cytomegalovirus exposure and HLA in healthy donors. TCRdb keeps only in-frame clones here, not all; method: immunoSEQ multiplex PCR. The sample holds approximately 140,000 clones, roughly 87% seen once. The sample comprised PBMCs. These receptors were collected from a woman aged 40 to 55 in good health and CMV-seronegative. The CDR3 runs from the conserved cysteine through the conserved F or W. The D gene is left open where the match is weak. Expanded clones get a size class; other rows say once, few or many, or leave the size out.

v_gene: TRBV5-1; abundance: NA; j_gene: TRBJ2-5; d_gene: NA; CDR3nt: TGCGCCAGCACAGGACAGAAAGAGACCCAGTACTTC; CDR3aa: CASTGQKETQYF
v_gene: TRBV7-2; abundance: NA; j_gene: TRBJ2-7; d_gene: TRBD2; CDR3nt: TGTGCCAGCAGACGCCGACTAGCGGGGCCCTACGAGCAGTACTTC; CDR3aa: CASRRRLAGPYEQYF
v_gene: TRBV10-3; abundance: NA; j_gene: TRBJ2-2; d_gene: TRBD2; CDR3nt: TGTGCCATCAGGGGGACTAGTCCCGGGGAGCTGTTTTTT; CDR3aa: CAIRGTSPGELFF
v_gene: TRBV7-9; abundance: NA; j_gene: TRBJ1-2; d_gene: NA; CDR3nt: TGTGCCAGCAGCCAAGTGGTCGGGCGGACTCGGAACTATGGCTACACCTTC; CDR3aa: CASSQVVGRTRNYGYTF
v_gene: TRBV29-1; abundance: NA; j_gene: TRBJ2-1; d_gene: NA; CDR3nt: TGCAGCGTTGACCATTTGGCGGACTCCTACAATGAGCAGTTCTTC; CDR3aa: CSVDHLADSYNEQFF
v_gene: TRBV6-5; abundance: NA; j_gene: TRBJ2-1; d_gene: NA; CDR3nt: TGTGCCAGCAGTTACTCCGACAGCCTCAATTACAATGAGCAGTTCTTC; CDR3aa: CASSYSDSLNYNEQFF
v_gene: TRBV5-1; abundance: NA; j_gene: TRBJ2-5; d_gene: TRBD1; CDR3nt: TGCGCCAGCAGCTCGCCGGGACAGATGAAGGAGACCCAGTACTTC; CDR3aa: CASSSPGQMKETQYF
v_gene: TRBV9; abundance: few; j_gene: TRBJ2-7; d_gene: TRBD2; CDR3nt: TGTGCCAGCAGCGTAGGGACTAGCGGAAGGAGCTCCTACGAGCAGTACTTC; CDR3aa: CASSVGTSGRSSYEQYF
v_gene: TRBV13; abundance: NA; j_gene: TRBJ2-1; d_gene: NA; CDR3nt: TGTGCCAGCAGCCCAAGACTAGAAACCCGCTATGAGCAGTTCTTC; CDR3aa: CASSPRLETRYEQFF
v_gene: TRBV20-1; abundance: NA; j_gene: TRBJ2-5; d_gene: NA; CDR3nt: TGCAGTGCTAGGCGGGAGACCCAGTACTTC; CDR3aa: CSARRETQYF
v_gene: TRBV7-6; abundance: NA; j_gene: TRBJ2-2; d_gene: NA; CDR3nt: TGTGCCAGCAGCACGATCTCCTCTGGGACTCACACCGGGGAGCTGTTTTTT; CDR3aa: CASSTISSGTHTGELFF
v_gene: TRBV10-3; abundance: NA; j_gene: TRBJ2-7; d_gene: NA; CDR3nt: TGTGCCATCAACGACTACCAGAGCTCCTACGAGCAGTACTTC; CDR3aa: CAINDYQSSYEQYF
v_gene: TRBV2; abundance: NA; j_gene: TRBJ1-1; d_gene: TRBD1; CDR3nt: TGTGCCAGCACTGTGACAGGGGGGAACACTGAAGCTTTCTTT; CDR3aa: CASTVTGGNTEAFF
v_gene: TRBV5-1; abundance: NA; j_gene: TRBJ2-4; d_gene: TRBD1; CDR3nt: TGCGCCAGCAGCAGGACAGGGCCTGAGAAAAACATTCAGTACTTC; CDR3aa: CASSRTGPEKNIQYF
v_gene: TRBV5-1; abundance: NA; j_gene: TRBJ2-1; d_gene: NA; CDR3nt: TGCGCCAGCAGCTTGGCCGGGCAGGACAACAATGAGCAGTTCTTC; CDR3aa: CASSLAGQDNNEQFF
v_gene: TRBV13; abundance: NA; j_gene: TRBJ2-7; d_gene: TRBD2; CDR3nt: TGTGCCAGCAGCTTAGAGTCGGCTAGCGGGAGTTACGAGCAGTACTTC; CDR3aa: CASSLESASGSYEQYF
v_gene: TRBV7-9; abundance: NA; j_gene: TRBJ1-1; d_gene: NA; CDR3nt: TGTGCCAGCAGCTTTTTGGCAGGGAGGGACACTGAAGCTTTCTTT; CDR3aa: CASSFLAGRDTEAFF
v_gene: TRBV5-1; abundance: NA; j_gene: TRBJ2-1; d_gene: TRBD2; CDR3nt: TGCGCCAGCAGCTTGGTTGTGGGAGGGCGGGGGAATGAGCAGTTCTTC; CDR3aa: CASSLVVGGRGNEQFF
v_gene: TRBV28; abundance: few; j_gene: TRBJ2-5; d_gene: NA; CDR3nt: TGTGCCAGCAGTTTGGACACCCTCGGGGAGACCCAGTACTTC; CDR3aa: CASSLDTLGETQYF
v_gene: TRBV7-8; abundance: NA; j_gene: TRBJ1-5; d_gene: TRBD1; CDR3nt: TGTGCCAGCAGCTTTGGTAGGGACAGGGGTGTTCAGCCCCAGCATTTT; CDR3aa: CASSFGRDRGVQPQHF
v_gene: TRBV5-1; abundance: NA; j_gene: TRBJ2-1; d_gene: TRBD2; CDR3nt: TGCGCCAGCAGCTTGGGACTAGCGGGCTTATACAATGAGCAGTTCTTC; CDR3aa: CASSLGLAGLYNEQFF
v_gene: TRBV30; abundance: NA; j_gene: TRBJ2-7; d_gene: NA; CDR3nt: TGTGCCTGGAGTGGTGCAGGGTTCAACGAGCAGTACTTC; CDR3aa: CAWSGAGFNEQYF
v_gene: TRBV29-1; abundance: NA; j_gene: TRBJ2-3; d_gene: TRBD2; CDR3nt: TGCAGCGTTGAACAAGCGGGAGGGCTAGATACGCAGTATTTT; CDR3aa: CSVEQAGGLDTQYF
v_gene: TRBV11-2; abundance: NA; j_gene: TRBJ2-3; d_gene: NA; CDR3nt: TGTGCCAGCAGCTTAGATCGGATTAGCGGCTACACAGATACGCAGTATTTT; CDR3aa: CASSLDRISGYTDTQYF
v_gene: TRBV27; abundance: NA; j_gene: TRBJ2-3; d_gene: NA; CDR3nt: TGTGCCAGCACCGACGCGGGTATTTACACAGATACGCAGTATTTT; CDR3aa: CASTDAGIYTDTQYF
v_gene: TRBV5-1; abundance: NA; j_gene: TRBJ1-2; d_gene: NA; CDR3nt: TGCGCCAGCAGCCCCGGGGGGACTAACTATGGCTACACCTTC; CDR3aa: CASSPGGTNYGYTF
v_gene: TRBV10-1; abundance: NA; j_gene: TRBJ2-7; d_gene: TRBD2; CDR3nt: TGCGCCAGCAGTGACCGGGGGGAAGCCTACGAGCAGTACTTC; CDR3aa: CASSDRGEAYEQYF
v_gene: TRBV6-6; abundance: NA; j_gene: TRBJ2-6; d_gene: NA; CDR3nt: TGTGCCAGCACAGGGGCCAACGTCCTGACTTTC; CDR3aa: CASTGANVLTF
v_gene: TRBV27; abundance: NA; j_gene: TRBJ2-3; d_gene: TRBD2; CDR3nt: TGTGCCAGCAGTTTAGGGACTAGCGGGTGGAGCTACACAGATACGCAGTATTTT; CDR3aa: CASSLGTSGWSYTDTQYF
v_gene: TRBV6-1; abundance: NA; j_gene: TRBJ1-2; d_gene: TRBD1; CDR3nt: TGTGCCAGCAGCTCCAGGGGGCTCCGCGGCTACACCTTC; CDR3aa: CASSSRGLRGYTF
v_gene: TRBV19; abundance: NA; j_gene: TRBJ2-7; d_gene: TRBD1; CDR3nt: TGTGCCAGTAGCCCGGGACAGGGGGCCGACGAGCAGTACTTC; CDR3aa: CASSPGQGADEQYF
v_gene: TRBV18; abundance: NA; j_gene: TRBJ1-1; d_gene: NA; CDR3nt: TGTGCCAGCTCACCGCCCAGGAACACTGAAGCTTTCTTT; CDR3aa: CASSPPRNTEAFF
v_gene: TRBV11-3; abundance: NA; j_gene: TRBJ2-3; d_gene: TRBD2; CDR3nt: TGTGCCAGCAGCTTCCCTAGCGGGAGGGCCAGTCCTACGCAGTATTTT; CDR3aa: CASSFPSGRASPTQYF
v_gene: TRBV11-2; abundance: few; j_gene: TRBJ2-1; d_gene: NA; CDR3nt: TGTGCCAGCAGCTTAGGTGGAAGGACAGCTTTCGATGAGCAGTTCTTC; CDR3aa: CASSLGGRTAFDEQFF
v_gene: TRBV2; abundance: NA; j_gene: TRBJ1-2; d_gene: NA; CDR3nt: TGTGCCAGCTCTCAAGAATGGGGGGGGTATGGCTACACCTTC; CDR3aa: CASSQEWGGYGYTF
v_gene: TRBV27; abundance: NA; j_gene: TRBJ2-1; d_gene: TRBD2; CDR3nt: TGTGCCAGCAGTGCCCTCCTAGCGGGAGGGCGGAATGAGCAGTTCTTC; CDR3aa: CASSALLAGGRNEQFF
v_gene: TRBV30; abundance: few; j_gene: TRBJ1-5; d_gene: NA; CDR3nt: TGTGCCTGGAGTGTACAGGGTCCCCAGCCCCAGCATTTT; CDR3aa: CAWSVQGPQPQHF
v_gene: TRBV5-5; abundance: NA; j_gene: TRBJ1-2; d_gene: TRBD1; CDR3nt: TGTGCCAGCAGCGGACAGGGCCTGATTTCCGGCTACACCTTC; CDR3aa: CASSGQGLISGYTF
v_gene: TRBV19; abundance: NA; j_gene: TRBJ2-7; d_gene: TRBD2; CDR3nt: TGTGCCAGTAGTAGCGGGAGCGCAGCCTACGAGCAGTACTTC; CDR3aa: CASSSGSAAYEQYF
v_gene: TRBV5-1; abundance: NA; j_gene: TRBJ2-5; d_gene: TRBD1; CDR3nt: TGCGCCAGCAGCTTGGGTGGGACAGGGGGCTCGGAGACCCAGTACTTC; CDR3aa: CASSLGGTGGSETQYF
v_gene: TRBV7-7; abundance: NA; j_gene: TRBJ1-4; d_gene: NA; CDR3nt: TGTGCCAGCAGTCCCCCAGGGGAAAAGAGGGGAACTAATGAAAAACTGTTTTTT; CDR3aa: CASSPPGEKRGTNEKLFF
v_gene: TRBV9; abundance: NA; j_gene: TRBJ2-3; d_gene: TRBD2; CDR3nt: TGTGCCAGCAGCGTACTAGCGGGAGGGGTGGATACGCAGTATTTT; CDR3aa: CASSVLAGGVDTQYF